This TCR beta chain was documented in a study of vaccination effects on CD4 cells after COVID-19. The overall study: Participants were vaccinated with two doses of either the BNT162b2 or mRNA-1273 vaccine. Study-wide findings and caveats: Within healthy vaccinees, only 1 of 255 vaccine-induced clones displayed cross-reactivity with common cold coronaviruses.

Method: immunoSEQ multiplex PCR; TCRdb's copy keeps in-frame clones and lacks some. Among tens of thousands of clones listed, around 79% were seen once. ViraFEST expansion of antigen-specific CD4+ T cells with viral peptide pools preceded sequencing. Subsequent to less than eleven days of culture, CD4+ T cells were isolated. The study found no prior SARS-CoV-2 infection in the vaccine recipients, who tested negative for nucleocapsid antibodies. With respect to this clone: Antigen specificity is unknown.

V trimming: 6 bases; J trimming: 7 bases; junction bases outside the gene matches: 7. Germline CDR1 and CDR2: MRHNA and SNTAGT. The CDR3 contains 14 residues. Sequencing was performed on CD4+ T cells from PBMCs cultured with HCoV-NL63 spike peptides, taken before COVID-19 vaccination. The receptor was derived from a human donor who received a COVID-19 vaccine. The chain combines TRBV6-4 with TRBJ2-2; 8 bases are a match to TRBD1. The DNA for the CDR3 is TGTGCCAGCAGGACAGGGGTGGCCAGCGGGGAGCTGTTTTTT. It codes for CASRTGVASGELFF.